This TCR beta chain emerged from a study of blood T cell repertoires in COVID-19. Background on the study: The study drew acute and convalescent COVID-19 samples from the United States, Italy and Spain.

This clone was recorded a few times. Germline CDR1 is SEHNR and CDR2 is FQNEAQ (reference sequence). Trimming pared 5 bases from V and 2 bases from J, leaving 16 bases between. The CDR3 has 15 residues. Source study methods: Amplification of reference gene primers was used by the study to estimate nucleated cell counts. The protocol was immunoSEQ multiplex PCR, while the TCRdb copy is restricted to in-frame clones and leaves out a portion. V, J and clone size are taken as reported in that table, and D and trimming were inferred from the DNA itself. This table has about 480,000 clones, 70% to 90% appearing once. Recovered participants had two consecutive negative NP/OP PCR tests, healthcare professional clearance, or symptom resolution.

V gene TRBV7-9 combines with J gene TRBJ2-7; D remains unclear. Sequencing used PBMCs or T cells enriched from blood (not recorded which). The clonotype originates from a woman in her thirties or forties who had recovered from COVID-19. The chain's CDR3 is CASSPDLTLAYEQYF. The DNA of the CDR3 is TGTGCCAGCAGCCCCGACTTGACCCTAGCCTACGAGCAGTACTTC.